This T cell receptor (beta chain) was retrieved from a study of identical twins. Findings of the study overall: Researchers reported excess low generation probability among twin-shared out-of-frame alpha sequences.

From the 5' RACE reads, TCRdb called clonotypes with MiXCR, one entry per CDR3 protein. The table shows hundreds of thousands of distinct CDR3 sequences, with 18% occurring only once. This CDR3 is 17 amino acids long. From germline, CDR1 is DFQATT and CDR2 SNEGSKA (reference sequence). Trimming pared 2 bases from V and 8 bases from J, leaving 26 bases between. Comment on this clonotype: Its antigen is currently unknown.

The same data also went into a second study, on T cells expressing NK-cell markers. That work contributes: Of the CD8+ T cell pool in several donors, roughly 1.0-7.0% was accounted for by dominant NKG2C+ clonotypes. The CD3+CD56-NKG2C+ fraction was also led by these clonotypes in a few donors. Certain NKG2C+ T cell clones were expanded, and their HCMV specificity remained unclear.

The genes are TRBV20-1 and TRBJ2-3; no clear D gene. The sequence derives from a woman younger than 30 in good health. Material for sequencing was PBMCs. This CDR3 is CSARISRTFPSKGTQYF. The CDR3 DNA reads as TGCAGTGCTAGAATCTCCCGGACCTTCCCCTCGAAGGGTACGCAGTATTTT.